Shown below are 11 T cell receptor beta chains from a single sample sequenced in a study of cytomegalovirus exposure and HLA in healthy donors. PCR primers comprised 60 Vbeta and 13 Jbeta primers. The table came from immunoSEQ multiplex PCR; TCRdb's copy has only in-frame clones and leaves some out. The sample records some 120,000 clones, approximately 80% being singletons. Sequencing input: PBMCs. Every receptor here comes from a human donor in good health.

As to this clone: The junction and the germline gene differ at one end; a read error may be behind it. The V gene is TRBV11-3, the J gene TRBJ1-2; maybe TRBD1 (5 bases). This CDR3 has 18 amino acids. Per germline, CDR1 SGHNT and CDR2 YENEEA. CDR3 sequence: CVSSLDEGLVYYDYGYTF. As DNA, the CDR3 is TGTGTCAGCAGCTTAGATGAGGGACTGGTTTATTACGACTATGGCTACACCTTC.

The chain employs TRBV6-6 and TRBJ2-1; 8 nucleotides agree with TRBD1. CDR3 length equals 15 residues. Germline V lookup: CDR1 MNHNY, CDR2 SVGAGI (reference sequence). The V and J ends lost 4 bases and 2 bases, in that order; junction bases with no gene match: 4. The CDR3 sequence: CASSWDRITYNEQFF. The CDR3 DNA reads as TGTGCCAGCAGTTGGGACAGGATTACCTACAATGAGCAGTTCTTC.

This clone has a handful of counts. V usage is TRBV5-6 and J usage is TRBJ2-7; maybe TRBD2 (5 bases). The CDR3 has 11 amino acids. Looked up from germline, CDR1 is SGHDT and CDR2 is YYEEEE. V lost 4 bases and J 7 bases, leaving 9 bases between the germline ends. The CDR3 sequence is CASSGRGEQYF. DNA for the CDR3: TGTGCCAGCAGCGGACGGGGAGAGCAGTACTTC.

The chain couples TRBV18 to TRBJ1-4; possible D gene TRBD1, 5 bases. Trimming removed 4 bases from V and 3 bases from J, with 9 bases in between. This CDR3 region has 14 residues. The germline V gene has CDR1 KGHSH and CDR2 LQKENI. The DNA of the CDR3 is TGTGCCAGCTCACTTAGACAGCCTAATGAAAAACTGTTTTTT. Translating gives CASSLRQPNEKLFF.

V gene TRBV27 combines with J gene TRBJ2-7; 7 nucleotides agree with TRBD1. Looked up from germline, CDR1 is MNHEY and CDR2 is SMNVEV (reference sequence). This CDR3 has 15 amino acids. Trimming at V came to 4 bases and at J to 2 bases, leaving 8 bases not matched to a gene. CDR3 nucleotides: TGTGCCAGCAGTTCCCGGGGACAGTTTACCTACGAGCAGTACTTC. Translated, it gives CASSSRGQFTYEQYF.

V usage is TRBV25-1 and J usage is TRBJ1-1; 12 bases fit TRBD1. After removal of 7 bases from V and 9 bases from J, the junction contained 12 bases not matched to a gene. Germline values: CDR1 MGHDK, CDR2 SYGVNS. The CDR3 spans 15 residues. DNA of the CDR3: TGTGCCAGCACCCCGATTGGGGGACAGGGGGCTAAAGCTTTCTTT. Its translation is CASTPIGGQGAKAFF.

J is TRBJ2-1 and V is TRBV28, with a weak D call TRBD1 (6 bases). CDR1 is MDHEN, CDR2 SYDVKM, per germline. V dropped 5 bases and J dropped 10 bases, with 12 bases sitting between them. The CDR3 extends over 12 amino acids. CDR3 residues: CASSMTGGEQFF. CDR3 in DNA: TGTGCCAGCAGTATGACAGGCGGGGAGCAGTTCTTC.

The chain recombines TRBV6-5 with TRBJ2-1; 11 nucleotides align to TRBD2. V gave up 2 bases and J gave up 2 bases; unmatched junction bases: 2. The CDR3 contains 16 residues. CDR1 is MNHEY, CDR2 SVGAGI, per germline. This chain's CDR3 is CASSYTSGGPYNEQFF. DNA of the CDR3: TGTGCCAGCAGTTACACTAGCGGGGGCCCCTACAATGAGCAGTTCTTC.

The CDR3 protein is CASTDLAGVEEQYF. The CDR3 DNA reads TGTGCCAGCACTGATCTAGCGGGAGTGGAAGAGCAGTACTTC. The V call is TRBV28, the J call TRBJ2-7; TRBD2 matches at 10 bases. This CDR3 is built from 14 residues. Germline assignment: CDR1 MDHEN and CDR2 SYDVKM. The junction had 10 bases not matched to a gene; V was cut back by 7 bases and J by 7 bases. Based on the CDR3 plus reference TRBV28 and TRBJ2-7, the full variable domain is DVKVTQSSRYLVKRTGEKVFLECVQDMDHENMFWYRQDPGLGLRLIYFSYDVKMKEKGDIPEGYSVSREKKERFSLILESASTNQTSMYLCASTDLAGVEEQYFGPGTRLTVT.

The rearrangement uses TRBV29-1 and TRBJ1-1; TRBD1 matches 8 bases. Trimming at V came to 6 bases and at J to 6 bases, leaving 21 bases not matched to a gene. CDR3 length: 17 residues. CDR1 SQVTM and CDR2 ANQGSEA come from the germline V gene. The CDR3 loop is CSVPTRGQGADPAEAFF. In nucleotides, the CDR3 is TGCAGCGTCCCCACCCGGGGGCAGGGGGCCGACCCCGCTGAAGCTTTCTTT. The full variable domain, rest sourced from reference TRBV29-1 and TRBJ1-1, is SAVISQKPSRDICQRGTSLTIQCQVDSQVTMMFWYRQQPGQSLTLIATANQGSEATYESGFVIDKFPISRPNLTFSTLTVSNMSPEDSSIYLCSVPTRGQGADPAEAFFGQGTRLTVV.

Details on this clone: Other nucleotide sequences in the sample specify the same CDR3. This chain links TRBV6-6 with TRBJ2-5; TRBD1 is a possible D gene (6 bases). This CDR3 has 14 residues. Trimming took off 6 bases at V and 4 bases at J, with 15 bases between the two ends. In germline, CDR1 is MNHNY, CDR2 SVGAGI (reference sequence). The DNA for the CDR3 is TGTGCCAGCAGCTACACAGGGAGCGGAGAGACCCAGTACTTC. Its protein is CASSYTGSGETQYF.